This T cell receptor (beta chain) was sequenced for a study of blood T cell repertoires in COVID-19. About the study: Whether acute or convalescent, the COVID-19 samples came from the United States, Italy and Spain.

The CDR3 is 16 amino acids. Unmatched junction bases numbered 13, after V lost 6 bases and J lost 5 bases. Germline lookup yields CDR1 MDHEN and CDR2 SYDVKM. In the source study's methods: By means of reference gene primer amplification, nucleated cell counts were estimated. TCRdb's copy holds only in-frame clones and misses some; the assay was immunoSEQ multiplex PCR. V, J and clone size reflect that table, while D and trimming were determined from the DNA. The table has tens of thousands of clones, 75% to 90% seen once. This chain links TRBV28 with TRBJ2-3; TRBD2 matches at 8 bases. The receptor was isolated from a man older than 75 with acute or convalescent COVID-19. The specimen was peripheral blood. Here the CDR3 DNA reads TGTGCCAGCAGCCTTACCCTTAGCGGGAAAGGAGATACGCAGTATTTT. It translates to CASSLTLSGKGDTQYF.